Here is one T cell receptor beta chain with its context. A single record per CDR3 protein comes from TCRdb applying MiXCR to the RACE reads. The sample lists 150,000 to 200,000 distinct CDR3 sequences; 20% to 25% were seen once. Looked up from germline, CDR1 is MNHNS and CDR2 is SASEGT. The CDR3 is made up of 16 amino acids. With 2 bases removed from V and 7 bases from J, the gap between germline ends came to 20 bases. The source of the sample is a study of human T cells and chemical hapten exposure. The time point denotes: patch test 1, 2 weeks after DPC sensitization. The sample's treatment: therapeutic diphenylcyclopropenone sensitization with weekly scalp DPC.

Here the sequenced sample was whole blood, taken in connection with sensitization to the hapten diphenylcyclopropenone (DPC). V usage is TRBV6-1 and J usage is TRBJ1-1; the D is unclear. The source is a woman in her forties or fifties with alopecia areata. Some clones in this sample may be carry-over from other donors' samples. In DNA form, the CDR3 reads TGTGCCAGCAGTGAATTAGTTGCTTCCGGACGGCTTGAAGCTTTCTTT. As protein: CASSELVASGRLEAFF.